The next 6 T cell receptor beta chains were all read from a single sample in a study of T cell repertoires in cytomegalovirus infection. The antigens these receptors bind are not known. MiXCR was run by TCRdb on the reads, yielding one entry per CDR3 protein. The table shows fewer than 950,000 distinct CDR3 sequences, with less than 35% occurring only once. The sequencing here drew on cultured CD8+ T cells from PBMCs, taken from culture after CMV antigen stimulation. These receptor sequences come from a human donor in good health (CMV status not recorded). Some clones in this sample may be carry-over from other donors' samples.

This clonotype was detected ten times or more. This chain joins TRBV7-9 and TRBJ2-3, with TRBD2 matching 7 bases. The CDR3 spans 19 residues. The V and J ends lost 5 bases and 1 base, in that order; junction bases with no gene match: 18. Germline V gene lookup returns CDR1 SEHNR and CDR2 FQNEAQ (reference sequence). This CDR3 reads CASSPRLTGLGTRTDTQYF. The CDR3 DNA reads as TGTGCCAGCAGCCCCCGTCTGACTGGACTAGGGACCCGCACAGATACGCAGTATTTT.

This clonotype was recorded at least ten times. The CDR3 is CASSWTGGRTDTQYF. DNA of the CDR3: TGTGCCAGCAGCTGGACAGGGGGTCGCACAGATACGCAGTATTTT. This sequence joins TRBV7-6 and TRBJ2-3; 10 nucleotides agree with TRBD1. Losses at the gene ends were 4 bases for V and 1 base for J; bases not matched to a gene: 2. The CDR3 totals 15 residues. Germline V gene data show CDR1 as SGHVS and CDR2 as FNYEAQ.

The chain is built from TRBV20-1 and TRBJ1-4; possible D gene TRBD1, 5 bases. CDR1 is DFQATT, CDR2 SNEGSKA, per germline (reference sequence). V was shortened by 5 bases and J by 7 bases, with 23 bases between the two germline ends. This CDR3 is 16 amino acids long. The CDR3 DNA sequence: TGCAGTGCTGCAAGCTCGGCTCCTCAGGGAGTTGAAAAACTGTTTTTT. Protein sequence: CSAASSAPQGVEKLFF.

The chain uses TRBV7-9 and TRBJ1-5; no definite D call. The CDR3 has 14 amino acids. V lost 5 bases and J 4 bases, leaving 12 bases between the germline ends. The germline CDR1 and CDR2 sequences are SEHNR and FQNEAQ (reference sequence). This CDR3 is CASSAARPNQPQHF. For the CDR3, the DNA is TGTGCCAGCAGCGCGGCCAGGCCGAATCAGCCCCAGCATTTT.

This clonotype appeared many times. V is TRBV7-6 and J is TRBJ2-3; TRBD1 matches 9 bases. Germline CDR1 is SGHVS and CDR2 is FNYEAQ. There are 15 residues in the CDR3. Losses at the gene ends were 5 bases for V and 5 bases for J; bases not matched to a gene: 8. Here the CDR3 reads CASSLGTGSLDTQYF. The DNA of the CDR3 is TGTGCCAGCAGCCTAGGGACAGGGTCATTAGATACGCAGTATTTT. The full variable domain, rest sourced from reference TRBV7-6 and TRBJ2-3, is GAGVSQSPRYKVTKRGQDVALRCDPISGHVSLYWYRQALGQGPEFLTYFNYEAQQDKSGLPNDRFSAERPEGSISTLTIQRTEQRDSAMYRCASSLGTGSLDTQYFGPGTRLTVL.

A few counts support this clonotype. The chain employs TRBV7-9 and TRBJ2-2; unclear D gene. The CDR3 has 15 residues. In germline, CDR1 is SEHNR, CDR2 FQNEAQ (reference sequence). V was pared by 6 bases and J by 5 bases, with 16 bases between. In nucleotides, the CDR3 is TGTGCCAGCAGTTTGGACCGGTGGGATACCGGGGAGCTGTTTTTT. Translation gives CASSLDRWDTGELFF. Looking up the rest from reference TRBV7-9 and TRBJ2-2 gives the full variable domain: DTGVSQNPRHKITKRGQNVTFRCDPISEHNRLYWYRQTLGQGPEFLTYFQNEAQLEKSRLLSDRFSAERPKGSFSTLEIQRTEQGDSAMYLCASSLDRWDTGELFFGEGSRLTVL.